This T cell receptor (beta chain) was sequenced in a study of OX40 agonist ivuxolimab in advanced cancers. Data came from immunoSEQ multiplex PCR; TCRdb stores just in-frame clones and leaves some out. The sample has just over 80,000 clones; about 88% are singletons. The germline V gene has CDR1 MNHEY and CDR2 SVGAGI. V was cut by 10 bases and J by 9 bases, with 15 bases left in between. The CDR3 extends over 11 amino acids. Overall study findings and caveats: Researchers report that CD8+ T cells had, on average, more expanded clones than CD4+.

As to this clone: Its antigen is not identified.

V usage is TRBV6-5 and J usage is TRBJ1-2; no reliable D call. The input for sequencing was CD4+ or CD8+ T cells sorted from blood, taken in a trial of the OX40 agonist ivuxolimab. The TCR originated in an adult with an advanced solid tumor such as melanoma, head and neck, liver or kidney cancer. The CDR3 coding sequence is TGTGCCACCCCGCGATATTCTAGCTACACCTTC. This codes for CATPRYSSYTF.